The present T cell receptor (beta chain) was sequenced within a study of blood T cell repertoires in COVID-19. Study as a whole: The origin of the acute and convalescent COVID-19 samples was the United States, Italy and Spain. T cells, B-cell-depleted T cells, or PBMCs supplied cDNA or gDNA.

Source study methods: Amplified reference gene primers provided the basis for estimating nucleated cell counts. Produced via immunoSEQ multiplex PCR; TCRdb's table is partial and in-frame only. V and J calls and clone size are as listed in that table; D and trimming were resolved from the DNA. The sample includes about 130,000 clones, roughly four fifths of them seen just once. This CDR3 is built from 17 residues. The trim removed 1 base at V and 7 bases at J, leaving 10 bases unmatched. CDR1 MGHRA and CDR2 YSYEKL come from the germline V gene. The rearrangement uses TRBV4-1 and TRBJ2-1, with 10 bases identical to TRBD1. Sequenced material: peripheral blood. This clonotype was sampled from a woman aged 50 to 60 with acute or convalescent COVID-19. The CDR3 DNA follows: TGCGCCAGCAGCCAAGTGATCCTTAGGGACAGGGGAAATGAGCAGTTCTTC. Translating gives CASSQVILRDRGNEQFF.